This T cell receptor beta chain was documented in a study of OX40 agonist ivuxolimab in advanced cancers. For the study at large: Across the patients, intravenous ivuxolimab was delivered every 2 weeks at 0.01 to 10 mg/kg. Mean age about 60 years, range roughly 20 to 85; 82.7% male.

Study-wide findings and caveats: Researchers did not determine the expanded peripheral T cells' antigen specificity.

Produced via immunoSEQ multiplex PCR; TCRdb's table is partial and in-frame only. The sample includes approximately 79,000 clones, about 90% of them seen just once. This CDR3 spans 15 amino acids. The V gene's germline CDR1 is KGHSH and CDR2 LQKENI. Deletions cut 5 bases from V and 1 base from J, with 14 bases between. Concerning this clone itself: Its antigen remains unidentified.

The chain links TRBV18 to TRBJ1-1, with D possibly TRBD1 on 6 matching bases. This specimen was CD4+ or CD8+ T cells sorted from blood, taken in a trial of the OX40 agonist ivuxolimab. This clonotype was obtained from an adult with an advanced solid tumor such as melanoma, head and neck, liver or kidney cancer. The CDR3 sequence is CASSAGVGGNTEAFF. CDR3 DNA sequence: TGTGCCAGCTCAGCAGGGGTTGGAGGGAACACTGAAGCTTTCTTT.